This is a list of T cell receptor beta chains from one sample in a study of response to subunit inactivated influenza vaccine. TCRdb re-derived calls from the RT-PCR reads in MiXCR, one entry per CDR3 protein. The sample carries around 760,000 distinct CDR3 sequences, over 11% recorded once. This specimen was PBMCs from blood, taken approximately 15 days before vaccination. The source of these receptors is a man over 45 who received an inactivated influenza vaccine. Both conserved end residues are part of each CDR3. A D gene is named only where the DNA matches it firmly. Rows give clone size only sometimes, using once, few, many, or a class for an expanded clone.

D: TRBD2
J: TRBJ2-2
size: .
V: TRBV15
CDR3: CATRGAGGVTGELFF
DNA: TGTGCCACCAGGGGGGCGGGAGGGGTCACCGGGGAGCTGTTTTTT

D: .
J: TRBJ2-6
size: .
V: TRBV13
CDR3: CASSPRPAAGANVLTF
DNA: TGTGCCAGCAGCCCTCGACCGGCCGCGGGGGCCAACGTCCTGACTTTC

D: .
J: TRBJ2-5
size: many
V: TRBV20-1
CDR3: CSALSEGVQQETQYF
DNA: TGCAGTGCTCTCTCTGAGGGAGTCCAGCAAGAGACCCAGTACTTC

D: .
J: TRBJ1-6
size: few
V: TRBV6-2/TRBV6-3
CDR3: CASSYGRSSPLHF
DNA: TGTGCCAGCAGTTATGGGAGGAGTTCACCCCTCCACTTT

D: .
J: TRBJ2-4
size: .
V: TRBV7-8
CDR3: CASSPGTPTKNIQYF
DNA: TGTGCCAGCAGCCCCGGGACCCCCACCAAAAACATTCAGTACTTC

D: TRBD1
J: TRBJ1-2
size: many
V: TRBV6-5
CDR3: CASSYSPGGLDNYGYTF
DNA: TGTGCCAGCAGTTACTCGCCAGGGGGCTTGGATAACTATGGCTACACCTTC

D: .
J: TRBJ2-3
size: few
V: TRBV12-3/TRBV12-4
CDR3: CASSLGTTLITDTQYF
DNA: TGTGCCAGCAGTTTAGGGACTACCCTGATCACAGATACGCAGTATTTT

D: TRBD1
J: TRBJ2-5
size: .
V: TRBV14
CDR3: CASSRDRVEETQYF
DNA: TGTGCCAGCAGCCGAGACAGGGTGGAAGAGACCCAGTACTTC

D: TRBD1
J: TRBJ2-7
size: .
V: TRBV4-3
CDR3: CASSQAPGTGSYEQYF
DNA: TGCGCCAGCAGCCAAGCTCCGGGGACAGGGTCCTACGAGCAGTACTTC

D: .
J: TRBJ1-5
size: few
V: TRBV6-2/TRBV6-3
CDR3: CASSEGWTDNQPQHF
DNA: TGTGCCAGCAGTGAGGGCTGGACAGACAATCAGCCCCAGCATTTT

D: TRBD1
J: TRBJ2-7
size: .
V: TRBV18
CDR3: CASSTTGGPYEQYF
DNA: TGTGCCAGCTCAACGACAGGGGGCCCCTACGAGCAGTACTTC

D: .
J: TRBJ2-7
size: few
V: TRBV7-9
CDR3: CASSSGQIYEQYF
DNA: TGTGCCAGCAGCTCAGGACAGATCTACGAGCAGTACTTC

D: TRBD2
J: TRBJ2-7
size: few
V: TRBV27
CDR3: CASSLLASSGGTYEQYF
DNA: TGTGCCAGCAGTTTATTGGCATCTAGCGGGGGGACCTACGAGCAGTACTTC

D: TRBD1
J: TRBJ1-6
size: .
V: TRBV7-2
CDR3: CASSLEGRGNNSPLHF
DNA: TGTGCCAGCAGCTTAGAGGGCAGGGGGAATAATTCACCCCTCCACTTT

D: TRBD2
J: TRBJ2-1
size: few
V: TRBV9
CDR3: CASSTGGGSGPHEQFF
DNA: TGTGCCAGCAGCACAGGAGGCGGGAGTGGTCCGCATGAGCAGTTCTTC

D: TRBD1
J: TRBJ2-1
size: many
V: TRBV29-1
CDR3: CSVDRAYNEQFF
DNA: TGCAGCGTCGACAGGGCCTACAATGAGCAGTTCTTC

D: .
J: TRBJ2-3
size: .
V: TRBV6-5
CDR3: CASSYSGTFEEVTDTQYF
DNA: TGTGCCAGCAGTTACTCCGGGACTTTCGAGGAGGTCACAGATACGCAGTATTTT

D: .
J: TRBJ2-2
size: few
V: TRBV18
CDR3: CASSPLRTTNTGELFF
DNA: TGTGCCAGCTCACCTTTGCGGACCACGAACACCGGGGAGCTGTTTTTT

D: .
J: TRBJ2-7
size: many
V: TRBV7-8
CDR3: CASSLALVGKETYEQYF
DNA: TGTGCCAGCAGCTTAGCGCTGGTGGGGAAAGAGACCTACGAGCAGTACTTC

D: TRBD1
J: TRBJ2-3
size: .
V: TRBV6-1
CDR3: CASRPGGPIGTQYF
DNA: TGTGCCAGCAGGCCAGGGGGCCCCATCGGTACGCAGTATTTT

D: .
J: TRBJ1-6
size: many
V: TRBV20-1
CDR3: CSARVSRDSPLHF
DNA: TGCAGTGCTAGAGTAAGCAGGGACTCACCCCTCCACTTT

D: .
J: TRBJ2-7
size: few
V: TRBV14
CDR3: CASSRWQEQYF
DNA: TGTGCCAGCAGCCGATGGCAGGAGCAGTACTTC

D: .
J: TRBJ1-1
size: few
V: TRBV6-1
CDR3: CASSPQDRGWAFF
DNA: TGTGCCAGCAGTCCCCAGGACCGCGGGTGGGCTTTCTTT

D: TRBD1
J: TRBJ1-1
size: many
V: TRBV5-1
CDR3: CASSLGTGKAFF
DNA: TGCGCCAGCAGCTTGGGGACAGGGAAAGCTTTCTTT

D: .
J: TRBJ2-2
size: .
V: TRBV20-1
CDR3: CSARDRSPGELFF
DNA: TGCAGTGCTAGAGATCGCTCTCCCGGGGAGCTGTTTTTT

D: .
J: TRBJ1-2
size: many
V: TRBV7-2
CDR3: CASTRSNIGGYTF
DNA: TGTGCCAGCACCCGGTCCAATATAGGTGGCTACACCTTC

D: .
J: TRBJ2-7
size: few
V: TRBV4-2
CDR3: CASSQEGGGPSYEQYF
DNA: TGTGCCAGCAGCCAAGAAGGCGGGGGCCCTTCCTACGAGCAGTACTTC

D: .
J: TRBJ2-1
size: few
V: TRBV14
CDR3: CASSPGPVNEQFF
DNA: TGTGCCAGCAGCCCTGGACCAGTCAATGAGCAGTTCTTC

D: .
J: TRBJ2-1
size: many
V: TRBV6-2/TRBV6-3
CDR3: CASSARGSTVGGNEQFF
DNA: TGTGCCAGCAGTGCTAGGGGGTCAACCGTAGGGGGGAATGAGCAGTTCTTC

D: .
J: TRBJ2-3
size: few
V: TRBV20-1
CDR3: CSASGETTDTQYF
DNA: TGCAGTGCTAGCGGGGAGACCACAGATACGCAGTATTTT

D: TRBD2
J: TRBJ2-1
size: .
V: TRBV7-9
CDR3: CASTPTSGSFYNEQFF
DNA: TGTGCCAGCACACCGACTAGCGGGAGCTTCTACAATGAGCAGTTCTTC

D: .
J: TRBJ1-2
size: .
V: TRBV20-1
CDR3: CSPKGGNYGYTF
DNA: TGCAGCCCTAAGGGGGGGAACTATGGCTACACCTTC

D: TRBD1
J: TRBJ2-7
size: .
V: TRBV7-8
CDR3: CASTTDWQGVYEQYF
DNA: TGTGCCAGCACCACGGACTGGCAGGGGGTCTACGAGCAGTACTTC

D: .
J: TRBJ2-3
size: few
V: TRBV3-1
CDR3: CASSQEAAPTDTQYF
DNA: TGTGCCAGCAGCCAAGAGGCTGCGCCTACCGATACGCAGTATTTT

D: .
J: TRBJ1-1
size: .
V: TRBV29-1
CDR3: CSVEGQNTEAFF
DNA: TGCAGCGTTGAGGGACAGAACACTGAAGCTTTCTTT

D: .
J: TRBJ1-1
size: few
V: TRBV20-1
CDR3: CSARDQGGLMNTEAFF
DNA: TGCAGTGCTAGAGATCAAGGGGGGCTCATGAACACTGAAGCTTTCTTT

D: TRBD2
J: TRBJ2-2
size: many
V: TRBV5-1
CDR3: CASSQTSGFTGELFF
DNA: TGCGCCAGCAGCCAGACTAGCGGATTCACCGGGGAGCTGTTTTTT